Presented here are 4 T cell receptor beta chains from one specimen sequenced in a study of T cell clones after liver transplantation. TCRdb keeps only in-frame clones here, not all; method: immunoSEQ multiplex PCR. Of about 75,000 clones listed, 80% to 90% are singletons. The specimen was CD4+ T cells from blood, collected around 50 months after liver transplant. The receptor source for this set is a human patient who received a liver transplant. Some T cells may be transferred from the graft donor.

The chain joins TRBV7-2 to TRBJ2-7; 7 bases fit TRBD1. V shed 0 bases, J shed 3 bases, and the junction held 2 bases outside the gene matches. This CDR3 has 14 residues. Germline V CDR1 and CDR2: SGHTA, FQGNSA. The DNA for the CDR3 is TGTGCCAGCAGCTTAGCGGGACAGAACTACGAGCAGTACTTC. This translates into CASSLAGQNYEQYF.

V is TRBV5-1 and J is TRBJ2-3, with 8 bases aligning to TRBD2. Per germline, CDR1 SGHRS and CDR2 YFSETQ. The CDR3 has 15 residues. J gave up 1 base and V 3 bases, and 4 bases lay outside the gene matches. CDR3 sequence reads: CASSSSGGRTDTQYF. For the CDR3, the DNA is TGCGCCAGCAGCTCCAGCGGGGGTCGCACAGATACGCAGTATTTT. Looking up the rest from reference TRBV5-1 and TRBJ2-3 gives the full variable domain: KAGVTQTPRYLIKTRGQQVTLSCSPISGHRSVSWYQQTPGQGLQFLFEYFSETQRNKGNFPGRFSGRQFSNSRSEMNVSTLELGDSALYLCASSSSGGRTDTQYFGPGTRLTVL.

The chain links TRBV4-3 to TRBJ2-1; no clear D. Germline CDR1 LGHNA, CDR2 YSLEER. This CDR3 region has 11 residues. The germline V and J ends were trimmed by 4 bases and 12 bases, with 10 bases remaining between them. CDR3 nucleotide sequence: TGCGCCAGCAGCCCCCGGATTGTGCAGTTCTTC. Its protein product is CASSPRIVQFF.

This clone was recorded only once. The V gene is TRBV5-4, the J gene TRBJ1-4; weak D call: TRBD1 (5 bases). Trimming removed 0 bases at V and 8 bases at J, with 8 bases between. This CDR3 has 13 amino acids. The V gene's germline CDR1 is SGHNT and CDR2 YYREEE (reference sequence). The CDR3 loop is CASSLDPGEKLFF. The CDR3 DNA reads TGTGCCAGCAGCTTGGATCCAGGGGAAAAACTGTTTTTT.